Presented here are 18 T cell receptor beta chains from one specimen sequenced in a study of cytomegalovirus exposure and HLA in healthy donors. TCRdb's copy holds only in-frame clones and misses some; the assay was immunoSEQ multiplex PCR. This sample has a few hundred thousand clones; approximately 88% occur once, and the top ten carry more than 13%. The source material was PBMCs. Receptors were obtained from a woman aged 30 to 39 in good health and CMV-seropositive.

The V gene is TRBV28, the J gene TRBJ1-2; D ambiguous. The germline V gene has CDR1 MDHEN and CDR2 SYDVKM. V was clipped by 5 bases and J by 8 bases, with 12 bases between them. The CDR3 loop spans 12 amino acids. Here the CDR3 DNA reads TGTGCCAGCAGTCCCGCCGGGGTCGGCTACACCTTC. Translating it yields CASSPAGVGYTF.

This clone appeared a single time. The chain combines TRBV18 with TRBJ1-5, with 9 bases identical to TRBD1. There are 14 residues in the CDR3. J lost 6 bases, V lost 5 bases, and 5 bases had no gene match. Germline V gives CDR1 KGHSH, CDR2 LQKENI. The CDR3 spells CASSEGQGGQPQHF. The CDR3 DNA reads TGTGCCAGCTCAGAGGGACAGGGAGGTCAGCCCCAGCATTTT.

The J gene is TRBJ1-1, the V gene TRBV29-1; possible D gene TRBD1, 5 bases. CDR1 and CDR2 (germline): SQVTM, ANQGSEA. Trimming stripped 3 bases from V and 3 bases from J, with 14 bases between. The CDR3 has 14 residues. The DNA of the CDR3 is TGCAGCGTTGATGGGCAGGGTCGGGACACTGAAGCTTTCTTT. Its translation is CSVDGQGRDTEAFF. The entire variable domain, with the rest obtained from reference TRBV29-1 and TRBJ1-1, is as follows: SAVISQKPSRDICQRGTSLTIQCQVDSQVTMMFWYRQQPGQSLTLIATANQGSEATYESGFVIDKFPISRPNLTFSTLTVSNMSPEDSSIYLCSVDGQGRDTEAFFGQGTRLTVV.

J is TRBJ1-2 and V is TRBV4-1, with 9 bases fitting TRBD1. Trimming removed 4 bases from V and 5 bases from J; junction bases left unmatched: 11. Looked up from germline, CDR1 is MGHRA and CDR2 is YSYEKL. This CDR3 is built from 16 residues. The CDR3 sequence: CASSPLGQGNPYGYTF. CDR3 nucleotides: TGCGCCAGCAGCCCACTAGGACAGGGGAACCCTTATGGCTACACCTTC.

The chain employs TRBV28 and TRBJ1-5; possible D gene TRBD1, 6 bases. V was cut by 3 bases and J by 9 bases, with 9 bases left in between. CDR1 and CDR2 from the germline V gene are MDHEN and SYDVKM. The length of the CDR3 is 12 residues. The CDR3 DNA reads as TGTGCCAGCAGTTTTACAGGGAGGCCCCAGCATTTT. The encoded protein is CASSFTGRPQHF.

The chain has TRBV7-6 and TRBJ2-1; 8 bases fit TRBD2. Per the germline V gene, CDR1 is SGHVS and CDR2 is FNYEAQ. The junction had 9 bases not matched to a gene; V was cut back by 5 bases and J by 0 bases. The CDR3 has 17 residues. The CDR3 here is CASSPNTGTSSYNEQFF. CDR3 bases: TGTGCCAGCAGCCCTAACACCGGGACTAGCTCCTACAATGAGCAGTTCTTC.

The V call is TRBV7-9, the J call TRBJ2-7; D is possibly TRBD1 (6 bases). The CDR3 extends over 13 amino acids. Germline V gene sequence: CDR1 SEHNR, CDR2 FQNEAQ (reference sequence). V gave up 4 bases and J gave up 7 bases, with 14 bases separating them. The CDR3 region has the DNA TGTGCCAGCAGCTCCAGGGGCTGGGGAGAGCAGTACTTC. It translates to CASSSRGWGEQYF.

The table lists this clone with a count of one. This CDR3 reads CASSYDPAHEQYF. The DNA for the CDR3 is TGTGCCAGCAGTTACGACCCGGCCCACGAGCAGTACTTC. J is TRBJ2-7 and V is TRBV6-6; D is undetermined. V was cut by 2 bases and J by 5 bases, with 10 bases left in between. The CDR3 spans 13 residues. Germline CDR1 reads MNHNY; CDR2 reads SVGAGI (reference sequence).

V gene TRBV30 combines with J gene TRBJ1-1; 8 nucleotides match TRBD1. CDR1 is GTSNPN, CDR2 SVGIG, per germline (reference sequence). J lost 0 bases, V lost 4 bases, and 10 bases had no gene match. The CDR3 totals 16 residues. The CDR3 DNA follows: TGTGCCTGGATTGACAGGGGCGTACCTCTGAACACTGAAGCTTTCTTT. Translating it yields CAWIDRGVPLNTEAFF.

The rearrangement links TRBV20-1 to TRBJ1-1, with D unresolved. V lost 3 bases and J lost 3, with 5 bases in between. CDR1 and CDR2 (germline): DFQATT, SNEGSKA (reference sequence). This CDR3 contains 11 residues. The CDR3, as DNA: TGCAGTGCTAGTTTCTACACTGAAGCTTTCTTT. This encodes CSASFYTEAFF.

In its sample, this clone was seen a few times. The chain combines TRBV4-1 with TRBJ2-7; D unclear. The CDR3 is made up of 14 amino acids. The V end was cut by 0 bases, the J end by 3 bases, with 9 bases between. CDR1 is MGHRA, CDR2 YSYEKL, per germline. CDR3 sequence reads: CASSQDSTDYEQYF. CDR3 in DNA: TGCGCCAGCAGCCAAGATAGCACAGACTACGAGCAGTACTTC.

The chain carries TRBV7-9 and TRBJ2-2, with TRBD2 matching 12 bases. After removal of 5 bases from V and 4 bases from J, the junction contained 11 bases not matched to a gene. The CDR3 length is 18 residues. CDR1 and CDR2 (germline): SEHNR, FQNEAQ (reference sequence). This chain's CDR3 is CASSPRTSGKGGTGELFF. The CDR3 bases are TGTGCCAGCAGCCCGAGGACTAGCGGGAAAGGTGGCACCGGGGAGCTGTTTTTT. The complete variable domain, with remaining parts taken from reference TRBV7-9 and TRBJ2-2, reads DTGVSQNPRHKITKRGQNVTFRCDPISEHNRLYWYRQTLGQGPEFLTYFQNEAQLEKSRLLSDRFSAERPKGSFSTLEIQRTEQGDSAMYLCASSPRTSGKGGTGELFFGEGSRLTVL.

The CDR3 nucleotides are TGTGCCAGCAGCTTAGAACTGTCCTCCTACGAGCAGTACTTC. Its translation: CASSLELSSYEQYF. V gene TRBV7-6 combines with J gene TRBJ2-7; D ambiguous. The germline V gene has CDR1 SGHVS and CDR2 FNYEAQ. V gave up 1 base and J gave up 0 bases, with 7 bases separating them. This CDR3 is built from 14 residues.

This clone has a count of ten or more. The chain couples TRBV6-5 to TRBJ2-7; TRBD1 matches at 9 bases. V lost 0 bases, J lost 5 bases, and 5 bases stayed unmatched. The CDR3 contains 15 residues. Germline V CDR1 and CDR2: MNHEY, SVGAGI. This CDR3 reads CASSYSRGQGHEQYF. In DNA form, the CDR3 reads TGTGCCAGCAGTTACTCGAGGGGACAGGGCCACGAGCAGTACTTC.

The chain joins TRBV29-1 to TRBJ2-7, with 9 bases fitting TRBD1. The length of the CDR3 is 13 residues. V shed 4 bases and J 5 bases; nucleotides not matched to a gene: 6. The V gene's germline CDR1 is SQVTM and CDR2 ANQGSEA. The CDR3 nucleotides are TGCAGCGTTGCGGGACAGGGTAACCACGAGCAGTACTTC. This translates into CSVAGQGNHEQYF.

The V gene is TRBV6-5, the J gene TRBJ1-4; D ambiguous. CDR3 length: 16 residues. Per the germline V gene, CDR1 is MNHEY and CDR2 is SVGAGI. V was pared by 0 bases and J by 5 bases, with 13 bases between. This chain's CDR3 is CASSYSTPRRNEKLFF. The CDR3 region has the DNA TGTGCCAGCAGTTACTCGACGCCCCGGCGGAATGAAAAACTGTTTTTT.

The chain carries TRBV7-2 and TRBJ2-1; 14 bases map to TRBD2. The CDR3 loop spans 13 amino acids. CDR1 is SGHTA, CDR2 FQGNSA, per germline. The V segment lost 5 bases and the J segment 9 bases; nucleotides outside the gene matches: 0. In DNA form, the CDR3 reads TGTGCCAGCAGCGGACTAGCGGGAGGTGAGCAGTTCTTC. Its translation: CASSGLAGGEQFF.

The rearrangement links TRBV27 to TRBJ1-2; no clear D. The CDR3 runs to 13 residues. V was pared by 5 bases and J by 8 bases, with 15 bases between. Germline V gene lookup returns CDR1 MNHEY and CDR2 SMNVEV (reference sequence). CDR3 in DNA: TGTGCCAGCAGTCCCTCCACCACGTTCGGCTACACCTTC. As protein: CASSPSTTFGYTF.